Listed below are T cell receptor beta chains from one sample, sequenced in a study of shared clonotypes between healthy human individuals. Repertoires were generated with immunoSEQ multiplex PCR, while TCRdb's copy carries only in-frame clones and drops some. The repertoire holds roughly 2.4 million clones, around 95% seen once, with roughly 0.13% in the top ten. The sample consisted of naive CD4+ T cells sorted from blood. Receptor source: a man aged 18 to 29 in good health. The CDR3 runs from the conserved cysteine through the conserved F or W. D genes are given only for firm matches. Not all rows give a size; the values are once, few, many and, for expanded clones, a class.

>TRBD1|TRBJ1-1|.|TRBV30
CAATGGLTEAFF
TGTGCCGCAACAGGGGGCCTAACTGAAGCTTTCTTT
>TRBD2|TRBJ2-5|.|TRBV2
CASSTPPGGSVGQETQYF
TGTGCCAGCAGTACTCCTCCGGGCGGGAGTGTGGGCCAAGAGACCCAGTACTTC
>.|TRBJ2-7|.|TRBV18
CASSPGPSYEQYF
TGTGCCAGCTCACCGGGGCCCTCCTACGAGCAGTACTTC
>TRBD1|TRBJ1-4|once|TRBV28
CASSRTGKLNEKLFF
TGTGCCAGCAGTAGGACAGGGAAGCTTAATGAAAAACTGTTTTTT
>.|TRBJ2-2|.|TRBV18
CASSPPGITGELFF
TGTGCCAGCTCACCGCCTGGGATTACCGGGGAGCTGTTTTTT
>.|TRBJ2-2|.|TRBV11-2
CASRRQGAGNTGELFF
TGTGCCAGCAGAAGACAGGGAGCGGGGAACACCGGGGAGCTGTTTTTT
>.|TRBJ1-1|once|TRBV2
CASRPGPSDGEAFF
TGTGCCAGCAGACCGGGACCCTCGGACGGTGAAGCTTTCTTT
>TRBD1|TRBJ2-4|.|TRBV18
CASSSFGQGGNIQYF
TGTGCCAGCTCATCCTTTGGACAGGGTGGTAACATTCAGTACTTC
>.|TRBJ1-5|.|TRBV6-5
CASSSQGSNQPQHF
TGTGCCAGCAGTTCTCAGGGTAGCAATCAGCCCCAGCATTTT
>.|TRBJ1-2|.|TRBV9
CASTPHGTLSNYGYTF
TGTGCCAGCACCCCGCACGGGACGCTATCTAACTATGGCTACACCTTC
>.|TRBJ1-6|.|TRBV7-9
CASSKDISSSPLHF
TGTGCCAGCAGTAAGGACATATCGAGTTCACCCCTCCACTTT
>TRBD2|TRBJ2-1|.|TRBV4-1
CASSQDPPSGGAYEQFF
TGCGCCAGCAGCCAAGATCCCCCTAGCGGGGGGGCCTATGAGCAGTTCTTC
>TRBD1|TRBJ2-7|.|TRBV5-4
CASSLLGQGTWEQYF
TGTGCCAGCAGCTTGTTGGGACAGGGGACGTGGGAGCAGTACTTC
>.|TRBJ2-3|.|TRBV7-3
CASSLTWATDTQYF
TGTGCCAGCAGCTTAACTTGGGCAACAGATACGCAGTATTTT
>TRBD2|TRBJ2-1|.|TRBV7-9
CASSLESGRLNYNEQFF
TGTGCCAGCAGCTTAGAAAGCGGGAGGCTTAACTACAATGAGCAGTTCTTC